Listed below are T cell receptor beta chains from one sample, sequenced in a study of OX40 agonist ivuxolimab in advanced cancers. Using immunoSEQ multiplex PCR, the repertoire was profiled, and TCRdb retains in-frame clones only, with some absent. This table holds about 97,000 clones, about 90% found once. The specimen comprised CD4+ or CD8+ T cells sorted from blood, sampled in a trial of the OX40 agonist ivuxolimab. Receptors originate from an adult with an advanced solid tumor such as melanoma, head and neck, liver or kidney cancer. Each CDR3 is given with its conserved first and last residue. Each record gives: J gene, clone size, V gene, CDR3 protein. The size field is filled for only some rows; it gives once, few, many or a size class.

J: TRBJ1-3
size: NA
V: TRBV5-1
CDR3: CASSLTGESAIYF

J: TRBJ1-1
size: NA
V: TRBV19
CDR3: CASSRWDRATEAFF

J: TRBJ1-2
size: NA
V: TRBV29-1
CDR3: CSVAGGLAYGYTF

J: TRBJ2-5
size: NA
V: TRBV5-4
CDR3: CASSFMVGGQETQYF

J: TRBJ2-7
size: NA
V: TRBV29-1
CDR3: CSVSPGWDSYEQYF

J: TRBJ2-6
size: NA
V: TRBV19
CDR3: CASIDRYGANVLTF

J: TRBJ2-1
size: once
V: TRBV5-4
CDR3: CASSLGTGATNEQFF

J: TRBJ1-1
size: NA
V: TRBV4-2
CDR3: CASSQEESTGREAFF

J: TRBJ2-6
size: NA
V: TRBV14
CDR3: CASSQVAGANVLTF

J: TRBJ1-3
size: few
V: TRBV30
CDR3: CAWSGYSANTIYF

J: TRBJ1-5
size: NA
V: TRBV5-5
CDR3: CASSLGGPNQPQHF

J: TRBJ2-1
size: NA
V: TRBV6-1
CDR3: CASSPSELAYNEQFF

J: TRBJ2-1
size: NA
V: TRBV29-1
CDR3: CSGRLGGAEQFF

J: TRBJ2-7
size: NA
V: TRBV6-6
CDR3: CASNPGQTYEQYF

J: TRBJ1-2
size: once
V: TRBV18
CDR3: CASSGQRNYGYTF

J: TRBJ2-2
size: NA
V: TRBV7-6
CDR3: CASRRQGATGELFF

J: TRBJ1-4
size: NA
V: TRBV2
CDR3: CASSEEGGVNEKLFF

J: TRBJ2-3
size: NA
V: TRBV9
CDR3: CASSVSSTTDTQYF

J: TRBJ2-1
size: NA
V: TRBV7-9
CDR3: CASSHYGDEQFF

J: TRBJ1-4
size: NA
V: TRBV19
CDR3: CASSPRTGSVDEKLFF

J: TRBJ2-7
size: NA
V: TRBV5-1
CDR3: CASSLERSYEQYF

J: TRBJ1-1
size: NA
V: TRBV6-5
CDR3: CASSPRQGAGTEAFF

J: TRBJ1-5
size: NA
V: TRBV30
CDR3: CAWSPYSNQPQHF

J: TRBJ1-5
size: NA
V: TRBV5-8
CDR3: CASSLVWPPQHF

J: TRBJ2-1
size: NA
V: TRBV4-3
CDR3: CASSQVGSGSSYNEQFF

J: TRBJ1-1
size: NA
V: TRBV6-1
CDR3: CASLPATIANTEAFF

J: TRBJ1-1
size: NA
V: TRBV14
CDR3: CASSQDENTEAFF

J: TRBJ2-3
size: NA
V: TRBV7-3
CDR3: CASSSSPGGTDTQYF

J: TRBJ1-1
size: NA
V: TRBV5-1
CDR3: CASSPDREYTEAFF

J: TRBJ1-3
size: NA
V: TRBV10-3
CDR3: CAISESTVLDLSSGNTIYF

J: TRBJ1-2
size: NA
V: TRBV27
CDR3: CASSLGTAYGYTF

J: TRBJ2-2
size: NA
V: TRBV10-3
CDR3: CAINPKGQLSNTGELFF

J: TRBJ2-3
size: once
V: TRBV7-3
CDR3: CASSSTSTDTQYF

J: TRBJ1-4
size: many
V: TRBV14
CDR3: CASSPSETGLTNEKLFF

J: TRBJ1-2
size: NA
V: TRBV27
CDR3: CASSLYHPSSYGYTF

J: TRBJ1-6
size: once
V: TRBV5-4
CDR3: CASSYGVGRDNSPLHF

J: TRBJ2-2
size: NA
V: TRBV27
CDR3: CASSLWGTGELFF

J: TRBJ2-7
size: NA
V: TRBV11-2
CDR3: CASSSSPIAGVYEQYF

J: TRBJ2-1
size: NA
V: TRBV6-5
CDR3: CASSYSPGGHNEQFF

J: TRBJ2-1
size: NA
V: TRBV10-3
CDR3: CAISDGTGGYNEQFF

J: TRBJ2-1
size: NA
V: TRBV2
CDR3: CASRRQGGAGNEQFF

J: TRBJ2-1
size: NA
V: TRBV7-3
CDR3: CASSPLGILYNEQFF

J: TRBJ2-3
size: NA
V: TRBV19
CDR3: CASSVRLRVDTQYF

J: TRBJ1-2
size: NA
V: TRBV14
CDR3: CASSQDRVNYGYTF

J: TRBJ2-5
size: NA
V: TRBV4-3
CDR3: CASSQVPSRGEQETQYF

J: TRBJ1-2
size: NA
V: TRBV30
CDR3: CAWTTGDFNYGYTF

J: TRBJ1-1
size: NA
V: TRBV6-6
CDR3: CANRDSLWSTEAFF

J: TRBJ1-2
size: once
V: TRBV2
CDR3: CASSEGRNNYGYTF

J: TRBJ2-7
size: few
V: TRBV2
CDR3: CASSLDRGGYEQYF

J: TRBJ2-2
size: NA
V: TRBV19
CDR3: CASTRSSGGNTGELFF

J: TRBJ1-1
size: NA
V: TRBV2
CDR3: CASSGLRDRANTEAFF

J: TRBJ1-4
size: once
V: TRBV7-9
CDR3: CASSQGVGERDEKLFF

J: TRBJ1-2
size: once
V: TRBV2
CDR3: CASIARDYNYGYTF

J: TRBJ2-2
size: NA
V: TRBV19
CDR3: CASSIMAGGPGELFF

J: TRBJ2-3
size: NA
V: TRBV19
CDR3: CASVNSGGDTQYF

J: TRBJ1-4
size: NA
V: TRBV15
CDR3: CATSLRQGPTNEKLFF

J: TRBJ1-2
size: NA
V: TRBV19
CDR3: CASDRGGYGYTF

J: TRBJ1-6
size: NA
V: TRBV6-4
CDR3: CASRLEAGSYNSPLHF

J: TRBJ2-3
size: NA
V: TRBV5-1
CDR3: CASSLGGDDWVRTDTQYF

J: TRBJ2-3
size: NA
V: TRBV14
CDR3: CASSQDVRSTQYF